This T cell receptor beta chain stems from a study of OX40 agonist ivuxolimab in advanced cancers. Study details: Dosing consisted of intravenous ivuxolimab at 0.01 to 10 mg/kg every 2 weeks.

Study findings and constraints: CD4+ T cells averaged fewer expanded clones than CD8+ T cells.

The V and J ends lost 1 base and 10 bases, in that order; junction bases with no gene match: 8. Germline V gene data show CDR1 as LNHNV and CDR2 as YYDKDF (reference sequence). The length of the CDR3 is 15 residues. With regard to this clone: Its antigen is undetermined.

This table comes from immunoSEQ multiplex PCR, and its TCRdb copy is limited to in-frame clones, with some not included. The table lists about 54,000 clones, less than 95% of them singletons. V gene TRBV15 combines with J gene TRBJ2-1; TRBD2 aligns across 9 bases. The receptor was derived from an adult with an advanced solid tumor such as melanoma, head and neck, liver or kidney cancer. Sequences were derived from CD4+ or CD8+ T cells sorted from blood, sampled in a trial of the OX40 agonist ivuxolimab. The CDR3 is CATSRATSGLQEQFF. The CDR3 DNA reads TGTGCCACCAGCAGAGCGACTAGCGGCTTACAGGAGCAGTTCTTC.